A selection of T cell receptor beta chains follows, all from one sample in a study of blood T cell dynamics during melanoma immunotherapy. Generated by immunoSEQ multiplex PCR, the TCRdb table keeps only in-frame clones and is missing some. The repertoire holds 15,000 to 20,000 clones, with less than 95% as singletons. Source: effector memory CD8+ T cells from blood, taken from a patient treated with checkpoint blockade. Receptors were obtained from a human donor with melanoma. The CDR3 runs from the conserved cysteine through the conserved F or W. D genes are given only for firm matches. The size field is filled for only some rows; it gives once, few, many or a size class.

length	V	size	J	D	DNA	CDR3
15	TRBV7-3	once	TRBJ2-1	TRBD2	TGTGCCAGCAGCTCCTCCGGGACTAGCTTCAATGAGCAGTTCTTC	CASSSSGTSFNEQFF
15	TRBV28	once	TRBJ1-4	.	TGTGCCAGCAGCCCTATACAGGAAGTTCGTGAAAAACTGTTTTTT	CASSPIQEVREKLFF
16	TRBV6-1	.	TRBJ1-1	.	TGTGCCAGCAGTGAAGCTGAGGAGGCAACGAACACTGAAGCTTTCTTT	CASSEAEEATNTEAFF
14	TRBV7-9	.	TRBJ1-1	.	TGTGCCAGCAGCCCAAGGGGGGACGTGGGGAAAGCTTTCTTT	CASSPRGDVGKAFF
16	TRBV13	.	TRBJ2-5	TRBD1	TGTGCCAGCAGCTTAAGGTCGGGACAGGGACAAGAGACCCAGTACTTC	CASSLRSGQGQETQYF
15	TRBV7-3	.	TRBJ1-2	TRBD1	TGTGCCAGCAGCCCACACCCCGGGACAGGGGTTGGCTACACCTTC	CASSPHPGTGVGYTF
14	TRBV27	.	TRBJ1-6	TRBD1	TGTGCCAGCAGTTCGACAGGGAGCAATTCACCCCTCCACTTT	CASSSTGSNSPLHF
14	TRBV18	once	TRBJ1-1	.	TGTGCCAGCTCACAAAAGACAAGGAACACTGAAGCTTTCTTT	CASSQKTRNTEAFF
16	TRBV4-2	once	TRBJ2-7	.	TGTGCCAGCAGCCAAGATTTAGCGGAGAGCTCCTACGAGCAGTACTTC	CASSQDLAESSYEQYF
14	TRBV19	.	TRBJ2-7	TRBD1	TGTGCCAGTAGTAACCGGGACAGCCTATACGAGCAGTACTTC	CASSNRDSLYEQYF
15	TRBV5-4	.	TRBJ1-4	.	TGTGCCAGCAGCTTGGCCTTTGGTGTCGGTGAAAAACTGTTTTTT	CASSLAFGVGEKLFF
15	TRBV7-8	.	TRBJ2-5	.	TGTGCCAGCAGCTTGGCCAGGGTGCTTATTGGGTCCCAGTACTTC	CASSLARVLIGSQYF
17	TRBV27	.	TRBJ2-1	TRBD1	TGTGCCAGCAGTTTATCTACCAGGACAGGGAGGCATAATGAGCAGTTCTTC	CASSLSTRTGRHNEQFF
14	TRBV6-5	.	TRBJ2-7	.	TGTGCCAGCAGTTACTCTCCAGAGCCCTACGAGCAGTACTTC	CASSYSPEPYEQYF
16	TRBV10-3	.	TRBJ2-2	TRBD1	TGTGCCATCAGTGAGTCGGGACAGGGGGACACCGGGGAGCTGTTTTTT	CAISESGQGDTGELFF
12	TRBV7-9	.	TRBJ2-7	.	TGTGCCAGCAGCTTATATGAGGTCCCAGCGTACTTC	CASSLYEVPAYF
14	TRBV2	.	TRBJ2-6	.	TGTGCCAGCAGGGTCGGGGCTGGGGCCAACGTCCTGACTTTC	CASRVGAGANVLTF
15	TRBV6-5	.	TRBJ2-2	TRBD2	TGTGCCAGCAGTTACATGGCGGGAGGTACCGGGGAGCTGTTTTTT	CASSYMAGGTGELFF
13	TRBV7-7	.	TRBJ2-3	.	TGTGCTAGCAGCTTAGTGGAGACAGATACGCAGTATTTT	CASSLVETDTQYF
14	TRBV4-1	.	TRBJ2-3	TRBD1	TGCGCCAGCAGCCAACCGGGACAGGCGGATACGCAGTATTTT	CASSQPGQADTQYF
13	TRBV28	.	TRBJ1-2	.	TGTGCCAGCAGTTTAGATGCGGCCTATGGCTACACCTTC	CASSLDAAYGYTF
13	TRBV5-1	.	TRBJ2-7	.	TGCGCCAGCAGCCCGGACGCTGACTACGAGCAGTACTTC	CASSPDADYEQYF
11	TRBV4-1	.	TRBJ1-1	.	TGCGCCAGCAGCCAGAACACTGAAGCTTTCTTT	CASSQNTEAFF
13	TRBV2	.	TRBJ1-1	.	TGTGCCAGAGGGGGGGGCAGGGGCACTGAAGCTTTCTTT	CARGGGRGTEAFF
15	TRBV27	.	TRBJ2-7	.	TGTGCCAGCAGCCCCGGGGCCCAGTATAACTACGAGCAGTACTTC	CASSPGAQYNYEQYF
14	TRBV2	.	TRBJ1-5	.	TGTGCCAGCAGCCTAGGGCCTACAGGACCGCCCCAGCATTTT	CASSLGPTGPPQHF
14	TRBV19	.	TRBJ2-7	TRBD2	TGTGCCAGTACCGCGGGAGAGGGCATCGGCGAGCAGTACTTC	CASTAGEGIGEQYF
14	TRBV27	.	TRBJ2-2	.	TGTGCCAGCAGCGGGACCCCGAACACCGGGGAGCTGTTTTTT	CASSGTPNTGELFF
14	TRBV9	.	TRBJ2-7	.	TGTGCCAGCAGCCCAGGGACGGAAACCTACGAGCAGTACTTC	CASSPGTETYEQYF
14	TRBV5-5	.	TRBJ1-2	.	TGTGCCAGCCTCCCGGAGATTACTAACTATGGCTACACCTTC	CASLPEITNYGYTF
17	TRBV6-1	.	TRBJ2-3	TRBD2	TGTGCCAGCAGTGAGAGGACTAGCGGAACTAGCACAGATACGCAGTATTTT	CASSERTSGTSTDTQYF
13	TRBV9	once	TRBJ2-3	.	TGTGCCAGCAGCGTAGCCGGAACAGATACGCAGTATTTT	CASSVAGTDTQYF
13	TRBV11-2	.	TRBJ1-2	.	TGTGCCAGCAGCTTAGGGGGGCTAGAGGGCTACACCTTC	CASSLGGLEGYTF
16	TRBV23-1	.	TRBJ2-1	.	TGCGCCAGCAGTCAATCCTACAGGCCCTCCTACAATGAGCAGTTCTTC	CASSQSYRPSYNEQFF
13	TRBV5-1	once	TRBJ2-7	.	TGCGCCAGCAGCTTGGCCCAAAAGTACGAGCAGTACTTC	CASSLAQKYEQYF
14	TRBV27	.	TRBJ1-1	TRBD1	TGTGCCAGCAGTTTACAGGGGGCAGGGACTGAAGCTTTCTTT	CASSLQGAGTEAFF
13	TRBV27	.	TRBJ2-1	.	TGTGCCAGCAGCCTCAGGGCCTACAATGAGCAGTTCTTC	CASSLRAYNEQFF
14	TRBV7-9	few	TRBJ2-3	TRBD1	TGTGCCAGCAGCTTTGAGGGACAGCGGGATACGCAGTATTTT	CASSFEGQRDTQYF
16	TRBV27	.	TRBJ2-1	TRBD1	TGTGCCAGCAGTTTATTATCGGACAGGGGTAAGAGTGAGCAGTTCTTC	CASSLLSDRGKSEQFF
14	TRBV6-6	.	TRBJ2-7	TRBD2	TGTGCCAGCAGTGCCGGGAGGGAGGTCGACGAGCAGTACTTC	CASSAGREVDEQYF
14	TRBV7-8	.	TRBJ2-2	.	TGTGCCAGCAGCTTAGGGGGGTACTCCGGGGAGCTGTTTTTT	CASSLGGYSGELFF
13	TRBV27	.	TRBJ2-7	.	TGTGCCAGCAGTTTACGGGGCGGGCGCGAGCAGTACTTC	CASSLRGGREQYF
15	TRBV11-2	.	TRBJ2-7	TRBD2	TGTGCCAGCAGCTTAGAACTAGCGGGGACCTACGAGCAGTACTTC	CASSLELAGTYEQYF
16	TRBV7-9	few	TRBJ2-7	TRBD1	TGTGCCAGCAGTTCCTCCCCGGGACAGGGAACCTACGAGCAGTACTTC	CASSSSPGQGTYEQYF
16	TRBV7-3	.	TRBJ2-1	.	TGTGCCAGCAGCTTAGGGGGAGGGGGCTCCTACAATGAGCAGTTCTTC	CASSLGGGGSYNEQFF
18	TRBV19	once	TRBJ2-5	.	TGTGCCAGTAGTATAGATTTTCAGGGGACCTTATACCAAGAGACCCAGTACTTC	CASSIDFQGTLYQETQYF
14	TRBV7-6	few	TRBJ2-1	.	TGTGCCAGCAGCTTAGGAGGCGGGAACAATGAGCAGTTCTTC	CASSLGGGNNEQFF
12	TRBV5-4	.	TRBJ2-1	.	TGTGCCAGCACTGAAGTCGGGGATGAGCAGTTCTTC	CASTEVGDEQFF